This paragraph covers one TCR beta chain sequence. This record comes from a study of blood T cell repertoires in COVID-19. Germline loops: CDR1 MDHEN, CDR2 SYDVKM. The CDR3 length is 13 residues. Per the original methods: Researchers report that nucleated cell counts were estimated from reference gene primer amplification. Using immunoSEQ multiplex PCR, the repertoire was profiled, and TCRdb retains in-frame clones only, with some absent. The DNA was the basis for D and trimming; V, J and clone size are from that table. Here the sample spans around 220,000 clones, about 80% being singletons. The genes are TRBV28 and TRBJ1-5; possibly TRBD1 for D (5 bases). The receptor's source is a woman aged 80 or over with active or convalescent COVID-19. Specimen: peripheral blood. The CDR3 sequence is CAVSGLTNQPQHF. The CDR3 DNA follows: TGTGCGGTATCGGGACTTACTAATCAGCCCCAGCATTTT.